Shown below are 9 T cell receptor beta chains from a single sample sequenced in a study of cytomegalovirus exposure and HLA in healthy donors. The PCR ran on 60 Vbeta and 13 Jbeta primers. Profiling relied on immunoSEQ multiplex PCR, and the TCRdb table lists in-frame clones only, not all of them. Of about 170,000 clones listed, approximately 70% were seen once; the top ten hold 2% to 2.5%. The sample taken for sequencing was PBMCs. These receptors all stem from a human donor in good health.

The chain employs TRBV7-9 and TRBJ1-2, with D hard to call. V was clipped by 5 bases and J by 2 bases, with 12 bases between them. The germline V gene has CDR1 SEHNR and CDR2 FQNEAQ (reference sequence). The CDR3 extends over 14 amino acids. CDR3 sequence: CASSQLGQNYGYTF. Written as DNA, the CDR3 is TGTGCCAGCAGCCAACTAGGCCAGAACTATGGCTACACCTTC.

The V call is TRBV5-4, the J call TRBJ1-1; 10 positions agree with TRBD1. Germline V lookup: CDR1 SGHNT, CDR2 YYREEE (reference sequence). After removal of 4 bases from V and 3 bases from J, the junction contained 3 bases not matched to a gene. The CDR3 spans 14 residues. This CDR3 reads CASSRDRGYTEAFF. The CDR3 coding sequence is TGTGCCAGCAGCCGGGACAGGGGATACACTGAAGCTTTCTTT.

This chain links TRBV6-7 with TRBJ1-1; no definite D call. TRBV6-7 is reported as an ORF; its role is uncertain. The V and J ends lost 6 bases and 4 bases respectively, with 12 bases between them. This CDR3 is 13 amino acids long. CDR3 sequence reads: CASSPTPCTEAFF. As DNA, the CDR3 is TGTGCCAGCAGCCCGACTCCTTGCACTGAAGCTTTCTTT.

This chain links TRBV5-4 with TRBJ2-7; a possible D gene is TRBD1 (6 bases). Germline V gives CDR1 SGHNT, CDR2 YYREEE (reference sequence). The V gene lost 0 bases and the J gene lost 5 bases, with 18 bases spanning the gap. The CDR3 length is 16 residues. The CDR3 nucleotides are TGTGCCAGCAGCTTGGAACTTATCGCTGAGGGGGACGAGCAGTACTTC. Its translation is CASSLELIAEGDEQYF.

The J gene is TRBJ2-7, the V gene TRBV2, with D possibly matching TRBD2 (6 bases). The CDR3 spans 13 residues. CDR1 and CDR2 (germline): SNHLY, FYNNEI. The V gene lost 7 bases and the J gene lost 7 bases, with 17 bases spanning the gap. CDR3 nucleotides: TGTGCCAGCATTGGGCAGGCCGGGGGTGAGCAGTACTTC. As protein: CASIGQAGGEQYF.

This sequence joins TRBV4-3 and TRBJ2-3; 9 bases are a match to TRBD1. J gave up 4 bases and V 3 bases, and 5 bases lay outside the gene matches. The germline CDR1 and CDR2 sequences are LGHNA and YSLEER. The CDR3 spans 15 residues. Here the CDR3 reads CASSQQTGGADTQYF. The CDR3 bases are TGCGCCAGCAGCCAGCAGACAGGGGGTGCAGATACGCAGTATTTT.

This chain connects TRBV5-4 to TRBJ2-7, with D possibly matching TRBD2 (6 bases). The ends were cut back, 7 bases at V and 3 bases at J, with 14 bases in the middle. The CDR3 is 13 residues long. Germline CDR1 reads SGHNT; CDR2 reads YYREEE (reference sequence). CDR3 sequence reads: CASSAGTDYEQYF. CDR3 coding DNA: TGTGCCAGCTCCGCGGGGACCGACTACGAGCAGTACTTC.

V gene TRBV6-5 combines with J gene TRBJ2-1, with D possibly being TRBD2 (6 bases). This CDR3 contains 12 residues. The V gene's germline CDR1 is MNHEY and CDR2 SVGAGI. V lost 8 bases, J lost 5 bases, and 10 bases lay in between. The CDR3 sequence: CASGSGNNEQFF. DNA for the CDR3: TGTGCCAGCGGTAGCGGAAACAATGAGCAGTTCTTC.

The rearrangement joins TRBV27 to TRBJ1-1; 10 bases agree with TRBD1. CDR3 length equals 17 residues. Germline trimming cut 9 bases from V and 4 bases from J; bases unmatched to any gene: 17. Germline CDR1 MNHEY, CDR2 SMNVEV (reference sequence). CDR3 sequence reads: CASLSWGGGQGSTEAFF. The CDR3, as DNA: TGTGCCAGTCTGAGTTGGGGCGGGGGACAGGGGAGCACTGAAGCTTTCTTT.